Shown below are 2 T cell receptor beta chains from a single sample sequenced in a study of T cells in Graves' hyperthyroidism and ophthalmopathy. Authors of the study amplified TCR beta CDR3 regions from RNA transcripts. First-round RT-PCR targeting the TCR CDR3 was performed with the HTBI primer set. TCRdb reprocessed the multiplex PCR reads with MiXCR, giving one entry per CDR3 protein. The profile shows about 600,000 distinct CDR3 sequences, roughly a sixth of them singletons. Material for sequencing was blood. These receptors were taken from a middle-aged woman with Graves' ophthalmopathy.

The rearrangement uses TRBV30 and TRBJ2-1; perhaps TRBD2 as D (5 bases). Germline CDR1 is GTSNPN and CDR2 is SVGIG (reference sequence). CDR3 size: 15 residues. The V end was cut by 2 bases, the J end by 8 bases, with 19 bases between. CDR3 bases: TGTGCCTGGAGTACCCGGCTAGGACTTCTCGATGAGCAGTTCTTC. Translation gives CAWSTRLGLLDEQFF.

Note on this clonotype: A much bigger clone sits one base away, suggesting this may be a read error. This rearrangement joins TRBV3-1 to TRBJ2-1; the D gene is possibly TRBD1 (5 bases). This CDR3 contains 11 residues. V was shortened by 1 base and J by 10 bases, with 5 bases between the two germline ends. Germline lookup yields CDR1 LGHDT and CDR2 YNNKEL (reference sequence). The CDR3 DNA is TGTGCCAGCAGCCAAGGACAGGAGCAGTTCTTC. Residues: CASSQGQEQFF.